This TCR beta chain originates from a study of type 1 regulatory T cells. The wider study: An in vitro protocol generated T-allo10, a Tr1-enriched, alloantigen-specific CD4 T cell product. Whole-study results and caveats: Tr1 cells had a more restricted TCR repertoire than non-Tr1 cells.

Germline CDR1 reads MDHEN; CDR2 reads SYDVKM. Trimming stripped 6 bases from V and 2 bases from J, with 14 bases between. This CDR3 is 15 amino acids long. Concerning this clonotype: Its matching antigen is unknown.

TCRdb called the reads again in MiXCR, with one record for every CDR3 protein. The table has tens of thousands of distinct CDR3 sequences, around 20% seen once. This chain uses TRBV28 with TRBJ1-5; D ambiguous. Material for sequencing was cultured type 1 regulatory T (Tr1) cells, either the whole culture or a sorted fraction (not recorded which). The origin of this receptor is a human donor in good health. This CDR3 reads CASRSQTVRNQPQHF. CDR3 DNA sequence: TGTGCCAGCAGATCACAGACCGTCCGCAATCAGCCCCAGCATTTT.